The 2 T cell receptor beta chains presented below share a single source sample, sequenced in a study of post-analysis software for immune sequencing data. Antigens of these TCRs are unknown. Points from the study as a whole: Five or six TRBV segments, TRBV5-6, TRBV5-1 and TRBV20-1 among them, were found more frequent in patients than controls.

Presence of unique molecular identifiers characterized the TCR beta cDNA libraries. TCRdb re-called the PCR reads through MiXCR, storing one row per CDR3 protein. Here the sample spans about 540,000 distinct CDR3 sequences, roughly 34% being singletons. Input material: blood. Source of these receptors: a girl aged 2-17 years with multiple sclerosis.

This clonotype was counted between two and nine times. The chain recombines TRBV6-5 with TRBJ2-5, with D maybe TRBD1 (6 bases). The CDR3 length is 13 residues. V lost 2 bases and J lost 4, with 8 bases in between. The germline CDR1 and CDR2 sequences are MNHEY and SVGAGI. The CDR3 reads CASSYGQLETQYF. The CDR3 DNA reads TGTGCCAGCAGTTACGGACAGCTAGAGACCCAGTACTTC.

This clonotype was seen a few times. The chain links TRBV11-2 to TRBJ2-7, with D uncertain. The CDR3 covers 12 residues. Germline V gene lookup returns CDR1 SGHAT and CDR2 FQNNGV. Trimming took 8 bases from V and 6 from J, leaving 14 bases between them. The CDR3 DNA is TGTGCCAGCGGCGAGCTCCTTTCCGAGCAGTACTTC. Protein: CASGELLSEQYF.